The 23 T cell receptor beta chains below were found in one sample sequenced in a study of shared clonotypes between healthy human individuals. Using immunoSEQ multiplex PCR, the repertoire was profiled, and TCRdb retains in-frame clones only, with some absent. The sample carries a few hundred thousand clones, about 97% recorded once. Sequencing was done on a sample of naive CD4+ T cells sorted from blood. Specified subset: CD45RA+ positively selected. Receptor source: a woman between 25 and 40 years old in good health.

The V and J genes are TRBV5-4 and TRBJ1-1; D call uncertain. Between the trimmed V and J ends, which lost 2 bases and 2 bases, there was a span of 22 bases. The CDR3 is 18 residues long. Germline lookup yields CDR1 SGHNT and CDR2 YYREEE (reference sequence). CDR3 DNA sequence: TGTGCCAGCAGCTTCGAAGTGGTCCGGGAGTTGAGAAACACTGAAGCTTTCTTT. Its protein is CASSFEVVRELRNTEAFF. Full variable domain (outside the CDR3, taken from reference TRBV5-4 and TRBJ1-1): ETGVTQSPTHLIKTRGQQVTLRCSSQSGHNTVSWYQQALGQGPQFIFQYYREEENGRGNFPPRFSGLQFPNYSSELNVNALELDDSALYLCASSFEVVRELRNTEAFFGQGTRLTVV.

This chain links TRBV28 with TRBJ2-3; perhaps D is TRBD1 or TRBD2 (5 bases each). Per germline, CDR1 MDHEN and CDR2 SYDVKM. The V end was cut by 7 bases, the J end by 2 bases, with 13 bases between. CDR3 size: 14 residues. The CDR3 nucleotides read TGTGCCAGCATCCCAACGGGGACCACAGATACGCAGTATTTT. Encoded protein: CASIPTGTTDTQYF.

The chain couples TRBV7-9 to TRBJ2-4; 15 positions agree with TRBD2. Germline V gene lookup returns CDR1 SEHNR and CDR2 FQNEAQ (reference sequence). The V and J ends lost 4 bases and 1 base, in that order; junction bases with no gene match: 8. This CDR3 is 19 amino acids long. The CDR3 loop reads CASSSGLAGGPGAKNIQYF. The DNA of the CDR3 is TGTGCCAGCAGCTCGGGACTAGCGGGAGGTCCGGGGGCCAAAAACATTCAGTACTTC.

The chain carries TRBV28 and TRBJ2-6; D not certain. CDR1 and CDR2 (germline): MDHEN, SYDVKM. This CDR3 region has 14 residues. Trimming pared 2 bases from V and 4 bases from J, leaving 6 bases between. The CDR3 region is CASSLPDGANVLTF. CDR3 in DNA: TGTGCCAGCAGTTTACCGGACGGGGCCAACGTCCTGACTTTC.

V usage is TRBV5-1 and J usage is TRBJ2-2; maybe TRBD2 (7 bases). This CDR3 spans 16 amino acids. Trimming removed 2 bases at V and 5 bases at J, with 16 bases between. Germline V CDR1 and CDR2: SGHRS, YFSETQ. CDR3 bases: TGCGCCAGCAGCTTAAGCACAGGGAGGGATACCGGGGAGCTGTTTTTT. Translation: CASSLSTGRDTGELFF.

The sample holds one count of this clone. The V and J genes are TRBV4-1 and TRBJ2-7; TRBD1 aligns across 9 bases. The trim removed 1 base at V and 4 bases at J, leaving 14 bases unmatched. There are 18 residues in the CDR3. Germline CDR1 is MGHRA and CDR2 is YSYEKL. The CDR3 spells CASSQVLYQRDRVYEQYF. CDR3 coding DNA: TGCGCCAGCAGCCAAGTCCTATACCAACGGGACAGGGTTTACGAGCAGTACTTC.

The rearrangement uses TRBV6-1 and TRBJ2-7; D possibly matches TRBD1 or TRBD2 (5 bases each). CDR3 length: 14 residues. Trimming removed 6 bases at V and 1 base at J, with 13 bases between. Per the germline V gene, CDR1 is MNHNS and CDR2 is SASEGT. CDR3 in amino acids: CASSNWDGSYEQYF. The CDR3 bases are TGTGCCAGCAGCAATTGGGACGGTTCCTACGAGCAGTACTTC.

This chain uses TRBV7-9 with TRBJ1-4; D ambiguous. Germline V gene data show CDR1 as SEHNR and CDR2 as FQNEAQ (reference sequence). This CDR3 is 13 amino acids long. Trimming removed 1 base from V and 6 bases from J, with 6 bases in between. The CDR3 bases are TGTGCCAGCAGCTTAGTAGGATATGAAAAACTGTTTTTT. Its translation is CASSLVGYEKLFF.

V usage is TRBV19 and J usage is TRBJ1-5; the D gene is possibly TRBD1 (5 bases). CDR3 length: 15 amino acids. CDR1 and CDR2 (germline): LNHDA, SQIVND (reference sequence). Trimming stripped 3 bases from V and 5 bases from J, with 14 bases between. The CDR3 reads CASSMQRGFDQPQHF. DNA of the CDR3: TGTGCCAGTAGTATGCAGAGGGGTTTCGATCAGCCCCAGCATTTT.

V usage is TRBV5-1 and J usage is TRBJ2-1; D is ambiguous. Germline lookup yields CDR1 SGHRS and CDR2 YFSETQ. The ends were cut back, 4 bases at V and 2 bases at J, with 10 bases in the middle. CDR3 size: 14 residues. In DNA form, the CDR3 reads TGCGCCAGCAGCCCCCTGGCCCCCTACAATGAGCAGTTCTTC. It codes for CASSPLAPYNEQFF.

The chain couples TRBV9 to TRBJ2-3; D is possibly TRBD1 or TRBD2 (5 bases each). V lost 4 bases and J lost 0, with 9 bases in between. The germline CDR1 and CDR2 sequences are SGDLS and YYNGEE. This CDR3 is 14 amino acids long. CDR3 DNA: TGTGCCAGCAGCCGGGACGGCAGCACAGATACGCAGTATTTT. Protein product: CASSRDGSTDTQYF.

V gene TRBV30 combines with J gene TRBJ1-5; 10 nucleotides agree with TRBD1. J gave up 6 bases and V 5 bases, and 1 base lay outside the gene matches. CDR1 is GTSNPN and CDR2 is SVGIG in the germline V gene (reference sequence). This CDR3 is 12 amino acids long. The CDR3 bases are TGTGCCTGGGGACAGGGGGGTCAGCCCCAGCATTTT. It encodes CAWGQGGQPQHF.

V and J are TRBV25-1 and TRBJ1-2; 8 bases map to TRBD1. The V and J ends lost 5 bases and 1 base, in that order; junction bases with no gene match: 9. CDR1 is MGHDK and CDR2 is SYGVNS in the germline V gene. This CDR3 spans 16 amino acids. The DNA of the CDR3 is TGTGCCAGCAGTTTTGGGACAGGAGGACATAACTATGGCTACACCTTC. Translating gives CASSFGTGGHNYGYTF.

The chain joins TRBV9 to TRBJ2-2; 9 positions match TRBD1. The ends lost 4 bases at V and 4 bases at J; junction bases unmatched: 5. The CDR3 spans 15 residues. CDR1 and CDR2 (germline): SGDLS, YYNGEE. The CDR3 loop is CASSRTGVSTGELFF. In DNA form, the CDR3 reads TGTGCCAGCAGCAGGACAGGGGTTAGCACCGGGGAGCTGTTTTTT.

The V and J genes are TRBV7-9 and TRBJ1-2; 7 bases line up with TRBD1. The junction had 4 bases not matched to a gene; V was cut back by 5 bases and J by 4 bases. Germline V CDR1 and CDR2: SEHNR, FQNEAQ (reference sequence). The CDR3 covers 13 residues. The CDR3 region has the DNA TGTGCCAGCAGCCGGGACAGTTTCTATGGCTACACCTTC. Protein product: CASSRDSFYGYTF. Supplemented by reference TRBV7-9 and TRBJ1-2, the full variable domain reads DTGVSQNPRHKITKRGQNVTFRCDPISEHNRLYWYRQTLGQGPEFLTYFQNEAQLEKSRLLSDRFSAERPKGSFSTLEIQRTEQGDSAMYLCASSRDSFYGYTFGSGTRLTVV.

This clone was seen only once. The DNA for the CDR3 is TGTGCCAGCAGTTACTCAACCGGGACCTACAATGAGCAGTTCTTC. Translation gives CASSYSTGTYNEQFF. V usage is TRBV6-5 and J usage is TRBJ2-1; perhaps TRBD2 as D (5 bases). Trimming removed 0 bases from V and 2 bases from J, with 8 bases in between. This CDR3 has 15 residues. From germline, CDR1 is MNHEY and CDR2 SVGAGI.

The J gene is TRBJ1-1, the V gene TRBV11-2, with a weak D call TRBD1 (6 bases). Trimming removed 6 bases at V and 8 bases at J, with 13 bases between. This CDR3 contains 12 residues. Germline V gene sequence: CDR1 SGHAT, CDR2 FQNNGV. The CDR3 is CASRSRGSEAFF. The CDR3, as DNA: TGTGCCAGCAGAAGCAGGGGTTCCGAAGCTTTCTTT. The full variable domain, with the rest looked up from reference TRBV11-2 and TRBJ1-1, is EAGVAQSPRYKIIEKRQSVAFWCNPISGHATLYWYQQILGQGPKLLIQFQNNGVVDDSQLPKDRFSAERLKGVDSTLKIQPAKLEDSAVYLCASRSRGSEAFFGQGTRLTVV.

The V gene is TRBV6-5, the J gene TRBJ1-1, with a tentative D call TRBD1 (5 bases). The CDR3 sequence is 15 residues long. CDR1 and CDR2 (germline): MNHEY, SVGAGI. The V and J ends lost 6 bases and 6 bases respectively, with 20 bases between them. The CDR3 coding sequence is TGTGCCAGCAGCCTGGACACTTTCGGTAACGCTGAAGCTTTCTTT. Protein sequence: CASSLDTFGNAEAFF.

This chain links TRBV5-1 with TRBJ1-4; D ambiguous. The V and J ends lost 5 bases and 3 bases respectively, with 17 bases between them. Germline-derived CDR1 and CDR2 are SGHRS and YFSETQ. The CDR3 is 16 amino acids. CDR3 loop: CASREGLGPPNEKLFF. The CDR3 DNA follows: TGCGCCAGCAGGGAAGGCCTCGGCCCACCTAATGAAAAACTGTTTTTT. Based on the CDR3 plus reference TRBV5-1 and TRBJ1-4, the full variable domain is KAGVTQTPRYLIKTRGQQVTLSCSPISGHRSVSWYQQTPGQGLQFLFEYFSETQRNKGNFPGRFSGRQFSNSRSEMNVSTLELGDSALYLCASREGLGPPNEKLFFGSGTQLSVL.

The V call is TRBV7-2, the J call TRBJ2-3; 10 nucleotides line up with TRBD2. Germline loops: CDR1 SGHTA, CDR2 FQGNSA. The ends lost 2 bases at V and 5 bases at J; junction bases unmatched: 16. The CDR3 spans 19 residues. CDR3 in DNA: TGTGCCAGCAGCTTACCTAGAAAGGCAGTCAGCGGGAGGGAAGATACGCAGTATTTT. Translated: CASSLPRKAVSGREDTQYF.

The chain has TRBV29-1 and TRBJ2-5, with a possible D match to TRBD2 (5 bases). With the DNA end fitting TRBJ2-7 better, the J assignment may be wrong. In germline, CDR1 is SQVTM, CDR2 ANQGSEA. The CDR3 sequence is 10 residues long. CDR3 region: CSVGDYEQYF. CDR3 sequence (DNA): TGCAGCGTCGGGGACTACGAGCAGTACTTC.

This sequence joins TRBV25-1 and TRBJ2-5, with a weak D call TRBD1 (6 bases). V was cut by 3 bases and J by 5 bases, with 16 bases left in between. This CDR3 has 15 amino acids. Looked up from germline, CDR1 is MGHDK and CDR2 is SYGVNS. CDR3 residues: CASSDPSGGWETQYF. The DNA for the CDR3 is TGTGCCAGCAGTGACCCGAGTGGGGGCTGGGAGACCCAGTACTTC.

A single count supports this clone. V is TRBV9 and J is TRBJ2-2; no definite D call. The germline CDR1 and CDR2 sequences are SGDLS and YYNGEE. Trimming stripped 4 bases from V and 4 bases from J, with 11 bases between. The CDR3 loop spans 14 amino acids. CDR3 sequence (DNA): TGTGCCAGCAGCATATTAGGCGGCACCGGGGAGCTGTTTTTT. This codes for CASSILGGTGELFF.